This T cell receptor (beta chain) derives from a study of cytomegalovirus exposure and HLA in healthy donors. Study-level results: Specificity for CMV antigens was confirmed in vitro for three of the CMV-associated chains.

About this clone: The target antigen is unknown.

These donors were members of the roughly 120-subject validation cohort, a group separate from the approximately 670-subject first cohort. Data came from immunoSEQ multiplex PCR; TCRdb stores just in-frame clones and leaves some out. The repertoire holds 90,000 to 150,000 clones, 80% to 90% seen once, with around 4.5% in the top ten. The germline gives CDR1 SNHLY, CDR2 FYNNEI. V lost 8 bases, J lost 7 bases, and 14 bases stayed unmatched. This CDR3 spans 15 amino acids. The rearrangement joins TRBV2 to TRBJ2-1; 7 positions match TRBD1. The receptor's source is a man younger than 35 in good health and CMV-seropositive. Source material: PBMCs. CDR3 coding DNA: TGTGCCAGCCCAGGCACAGGGGATGTTGTTAATGAGCAGTTCTTC. Its translation is CASPGTGDVVNEQFF.